This TCR beta chain was captured in a study of T cells in Graves' hyperthyroidism and ophthalmopathy. Researchers took RNA transcripts and amplified the TCR beta CDR3 regions from them. An initial round of RT-PCR targeting the TCR CDR3 relied on the HTBI primer set. One entry per CDR3 protein, called by TCRdb with MiXCR from the multiplex PCR reads. The sample shows about 410,000 distinct CDR3 sequences, 14% of them seen only once. The germline V gene encodes CDR1 SGHRS and CDR2 YFSETQ. V shed 3 bases, J shed 7 bases, and the junction held 10 bases outside the gene matches. This CDR3 contains 16 residues.

The chain recombines TRBV5-1 with TRBJ2-1; 10 bases map to TRBD2. The origin of this receptor is a woman aged 25-40 years with Graves' ophthalmopathy. Sequenced: blood. This chain's CDR3 is CASSSLAGFPWNEQFF. CDR3 sequence (DNA): TGCGCCAGCAGCTCACTAGCGGGGTTCCCCTGGAATGAGCAGTTCTTC.